Below, 30 T cell receptor beta chains from the same sample are listed, as sequenced in a study of T cell responses to AZD1222 COVID-19 vaccine. Produced via immunoSEQ multiplex PCR; TCRdb's table is partial and in-frame only. The repertoire holds approximately 190,000 clones, with approximately 93% as singletons. The sequencing used peripheral blood, collected 28 days after the second AZD1222 dose. Receptor source: an adult who received the AZD1222 COVID-19 vaccine.

This rearrangement joins TRBV6-1 to TRBJ1-5, with 9 bases that match TRBD1. This CDR3 is 14 amino acids long. The V and J ends lost 3 bases and 7 bases, in that order; junction bases with no gene match: 4. Germline V lookup: CDR1 MNHNS, CDR2 SASEGT. CDR3 sequence reads: CASSDGQGRQPQHF. CDR3 DNA: TGTGCCAGCAGTGACGGACAGGGGAGGCAGCCCCAGCATTTT.

Only one count was recorded for this clone. V and J are TRBV9 and TRBJ1-4; possible D gene TRBD1, 6 bases. Deletions cut 1 base from V and 5 bases from J, with 9 bases between. The V gene's germline CDR1 is SGDLS and CDR2 YYNGEE. The CDR3 sequence is 14 residues long. The CDR3 nucleotides are TGTGCCAGCAGCGTAACAGGGTCCAATGAAAAACTGTTTTTT. Translated: CASSVTGSNEKLFF.

The chain has TRBV5-8 and TRBJ1-4, with D unclear. The length of the CDR3 is 15 residues. Between the trimmed V and J ends, which lost 0 bases and 4 bases, there was a span of 10 bases. Germline V gene lookup returns CDR1 SGHTS and CDR2 YDEGEE. Written as DNA, the CDR3 is TGTGCCAGCAGCTTGGGAAACAGTTATAATGAAAAACTGTTTTTT. Translated, it gives CASSLGNSYNEKLFF. The entire variable domain, with the rest obtained from reference TRBV5-8 and TRBJ1-4, is as follows: EAGVTQSPTHLIKTRGQQATLRCSPISGHTSVYWYQQALGLGLQFLLWYDEGEERNRGNFPPRFSGRQFPNYSSELNVNALELEDSALYLCASSLGNSYNEKLFFGSGTQLSVL.

The rearrangement uses TRBV6-5 and TRBJ2-7, with D possibly called TRBD1 or TRBD2 (5 bases each). Germline loops: CDR1 MNHEY, CDR2 SVGAGI. This CDR3 contains 15 residues. V lost 2 bases and J lost 1, with 12 bases in between. For the CDR3, the DNA is TGTGCCAGCAGTTACCGGGACGTAGGTTCCTACGAGCAGTACTTC. This translates into CASSYRDVGSYEQYF.

This rearrangement joins TRBV6-5 to TRBJ1-2; TRBD1 matches at 8 bases. J lost 6 bases, V lost 6 bases, and 9 bases had no gene match. CDR3 length equals 14 residues. Germline CDR1 reads MNHEY; CDR2 reads SVGAGI. The CDR3 sequence: CASRPTDRENGYTF. Written as DNA, the CDR3 is TGTGCCAGCAGACCAACGGACAGGGAAAATGGCTACACCTTC.

J is TRBJ1-3 and V is TRBV4-1; 7 bases align to TRBD1. The CDR3 consists of 15 residues. After removal of 0 bases from V and 3 bases from J, the junction contained 2 bases not matched to a gene. Germline CDR1 is MGHRA and CDR2 is YSYEKL. In nucleotides, the CDR3 is TGCGCCAGCAGCCAAGAGAGGGGGCTTGGAAACACCATATATTTT. Amino acid sequence: CASSQERGLGNTIYF.

This chain links TRBV19 with TRBJ1-4, with 9 bases aligning to TRBD1. Germline V CDR1 and CDR2: LNHDA, SQIVND (reference sequence). V shed 8 bases and J 6 bases; nucleotides not matched to a gene: 7. The CDR3 consists of 14 residues. Written as DNA, the CDR3 is TGTGCCAGTCTTCGAAGGACAGGGGATGAAAAACTGTTTTTT. Protein: CASLRRTGDEKLFF.

CDR3 loop: CASSPSGGNYGYTF. The CDR3 DNA sequence: TGTGCCAGCAGCCCCTCGGGTGGAAACTATGGCTACACCTTC. The chain links TRBV7-9 to TRBJ1-2; no definite D call. The germline CDR1 and CDR2 sequences are SEHNR and FQNEAQ (reference sequence). The CDR3 runs 14 residues. V lost 5 bases and J 2 bases, leaving 12 bases between the germline ends.

This chain connects TRBV18 to TRBJ1-2, with D perhaps matching TRBD1 (6 bases). The CDR3 consists of 16 residues. V dropped 0 bases and J dropped 4 bases, with 15 bases sitting between them. CDR1 and CDR2 from the germline V gene are KGHSH and LQKENI. CDR3 DNA sequence: TGTGCCAGCTCACCACCGGGACAACGGGGGATCTATGGCTACACCTTC. It specifies CASSPPGQRGIYGYTF.

The gene calls are TRBV6-1 and TRBJ1-5; D call uncertain. Germline V gene sequence: CDR1 MNHNS, CDR2 SASEGT. The CDR3 has 17 residues. Trimming cost V 2 bases and J 0 bases, with 14 bases left between them. In nucleotides, the CDR3 is TGTGCCAGCAGTGAACTCCGACACCCGGATAGCAATCAGCCCCAGCATTTT. As protein: CASSELRHPDSNQPQHF.

This chain links TRBV27 with TRBJ2-1; D remains ambiguous. V was shortened by 3 bases and J by 7 bases, with 10 bases between the two germline ends. The CDR3 has 13 amino acids. The germline V gene encodes CDR1 MNHEY and CDR2 SMNVEV (reference sequence). CDR3 in DNA: TGTGCCAGCAGTTTGTTTTGGGTTAATGAGCAGTTCTTC. It encodes CASSLFWVNEQFF.

The CDR3 DNA reads as TGTGCCAGCAGTCTGCCCGGGACAGGAAATGAAAAACTGTTTTTT. The encoded protein is CASSLPGTGNEKLFF. The genes are TRBV28 and TRBJ1-4, with 8 bases fitting TRBD1. V lost 5 bases, J lost 5 bases, and 7 bases stayed unmatched. The CDR3 is 15 residues long. Germline loops: CDR1 MDHEN, CDR2 SYDVKM.

The genes are TRBV19 and TRBJ1-5, with D unresolved. Germline-derived CDR1 and CDR2 are LNHDA and SQIVND (reference sequence). The V end lost 4 bases, the J end lost 3 bases, and 10 bases lay between the germline ends. This CDR3 region has 14 residues. CDR3 bases: TGTGCCAGTAGTAGCGCCTCCCCCAATCAGCCCCAGCATTTT. Amino acids: CASSSASPNQPQHF.

The rearrangement joins TRBV14 to TRBJ1-1, with no clear D. CDR3 length: 11 amino acids. The V and J ends lost 3 bases and 4 bases respectively, with 3 bases between them. Germline V gives CDR1 SGHDN, CDR2 FVKESK. This CDR3 is CASSQGTEAFF. In nucleotides, the CDR3 is TGTGCCAGCAGCCAGGGCACTGAAGCTTTCTTT.

The rearrangement joins TRBV6-5 to TRBJ1-1; 8 nucleotides line up with TRBD1. The V gene's germline CDR1 is MNHEY and CDR2 SVGAGI. The V gene end was trimmed by 6 bases and the J gene end by 10 bases; junction bases not matched to a gene: 7. CDR3 length: 12 residues. DNA of the CDR3: TGTGCCAGCAGCCCAGACAGGGGAGCAGCTTTCTTT. Translated, it gives CASSPDRGAAFF.

V gene TRBV4-3 combines with J gene TRBJ1-2, with 8 bases aligning to TRBD1. The CDR3 length is 14 residues. In germline, CDR1 is LGHNA, CDR2 YSLEER. Trimming cost V 9 bases and J 2 bases; bases outside gene matches: 8. CDR3 loop: CASAHGQGNYGYTF. For the CDR3, the DNA is TGCGCCAGTGCGCACGGACAGGGAAACTATGGCTACACCTTC.

This chain uses TRBV28 with TRBJ1-5; no clear D gene. Trimming left V 3 bases short and J 2 bases short, with 5 bases between. The CDR3 runs 13 residues. Germline assignment: CDR1 MDHEN and CDR2 SYDVKM. The CDR3 loop reads CASSLGRNQPQHF. CDR3 DNA sequence: TGTGCCAGCAGTTTGGGCCGCAATCAGCCCCAGCATTTT. The entire variable domain, with the rest obtained from reference TRBV28 and TRBJ1-5, is as follows: DVKVTQSSRYLVKRTGEKVFLECVQDMDHENMFWYRQDPGLGLRLIYFSYDVKMKEKGDIPEGYSVSREKKERFSLILESASTNQTSMYLCASSLGRNQPQHFGDGTRLSIL.

The chain employs TRBV10-3 and TRBJ1-6; possible D gene TRBD1, 6 bases. The CDR3 loop spans 14 amino acids. Germline loops: CDR1 ENHRY, CDR2 SYGVKD. V was clipped by 9 bases and J by 4 bases, with 13 bases between them. CDR3 DNA sequence: TGTGCCATGAGACAGGCGGGATATAATTCACCCCTCCACTTT. Protein sequence: CAMRQAGYNSPLHF.

This clone occurred once. This sequence joins TRBV3-1 (or the pseudogene TRBV3-2) and TRBJ2-5, with 10 bases that match TRBD2. V lost 0 bases and J lost 3; bases outside the gene matches: 1. The germline V gene encodes CDR1 LGHDT and CDR2 YNNKEL (reference sequence). CDR3 length: 15 residues. This CDR3 reads CASSQETSGEETQYF. The CDR3 region has the DNA TGTGCCAGCAGCCAAGAAACTAGCGGGGAAGAGACCCAGTACTTC.

This clone was seen once. The chain links TRBV2 to TRBJ2-1; D may be TRBD1 (6 bases). With 6 bases removed from V and 4 bases from J, the gap between germline ends came to 10 bases. This CDR3 region has 13 residues. CDR1 is SNHLY and CDR2 is FYNNEI in the germline V gene. CDR3 sequence reads: CASRRDNYNEQFF. As DNA, the CDR3 is TGTGCCAGCAGGAGGGACAATTACAATGAGCAGTTCTTC.

This sequence joins TRBV4-1 and TRBJ1-6, with TRBD1 identical over 9 bases. There are 16 residues in the CDR3. V was clipped by 1 base and J by 9 bases; unmatched bases: 7. Germline lookup yields CDR1 MGHRA and CDR2 YSYEKL. CDR3 loop: CASSQGSGQGGSPLHF. CDR3 coding DNA: TGCGCCAGCAGCCAAGGTTCGGGACAGGGTGGTTCACCCCTCCACTTT.

The DNA of the CDR3 is TGTGCCAGCACCCCACTTAGGAGCACTGAAGCTTTCTTT. Translating it yields CASTPLRSTEAFF. The rearrangement joins TRBV28 to TRBJ1-1; D is unresolved. The germline V and J ends were trimmed by 7 bases and 4 bases, with 13 bases remaining between them. The CDR3 runs to 13 residues. Germline CDR1 is MDHEN and CDR2 is SYDVKM. Full variable domain (rest looked up from reference TRBV28 and TRBJ1-1): DVKVTQSSRYLVKRTGEKVFLECVQDMDHENMFWYRQDPGLGLRLIYFSYDVKMKEKGDIPEGYSVSREKKERFSLILESASTNQTSMYLCASTPLRSTEAFFGQGTRLTVV.

The chain carries TRBV5-1 and TRBJ2-7; D is unclear. V was cut by 3 bases and J by 2 bases, with 9 bases left in between. This CDR3 has 13 amino acids. The germline CDR1 and CDR2 sequences are SGHRS and YFSETQ. DNA for the CDR3: TGCGCCAGCAGCTCCCTGACCCCCTACGAGCAGTACTTC. This gives the protein CASSSLTPYEQYF.

Remarks on this clone: Other DNA sequences from this sample encode an identical CDR3 as well. The V call is TRBV9, the J call TRBJ2-3; 9 bases line up with TRBD2. With 3 bases clipped from V and 2 bases from J, the junction kept 4 bases outside the gene matches. Per germline, CDR1 SGDLS and CDR2 YYNGEE. The CDR3 is 15 amino acids. Written as DNA, the CDR3 is TGTGCCAGCAGCGGTAGCGGGGGCAACACAGATACGCAGTATTTT. Translated, it gives CASSGSGGNTDTQYF.

The chain uses TRBV2 and TRBJ1-4, with 7 positions matching TRBD1. CDR3 size: 13 residues. V was pared by 4 bases and J by 6 bases, with 2 bases of the junction left unmatched. Germline V gene data show CDR1 as SNHLY and CDR2 as FYNNEI. The chain's CDR3 is CASSGTGYEKLFF. The DNA for the CDR3 is TGTGCCAGCAGTGGGACAGGATATGAAAAACTGTTTTTT.

The rearrangement uses TRBV3-1 (or the pseudogene TRBV3-2) and TRBJ2-1; 13 bases align to TRBD2. The CDR3 is 14 amino acids. Germline values: CDR1 LGHDT, CDR2 YNNKEL (reference sequence). Trimming took 4 bases from V and 7 from J; bases not matched to a gene: 1. This CDR3 is CASSLLAGGNEQFF. The CDR3 bases are TGTGCCAGCAGCCTACTAGCGGGGGGGAATGAGCAGTTCTTC.

The gene calls are TRBV19 and TRBJ2-1; perhaps TRBD1 as D (5 bases). V was trimmed by 8 bases and J by 7 bases, leaving 12 bases between them. Per the germline V gene, CDR1 is LNHDA and CDR2 is SQIVND (reference sequence). The CDR3 runs to 12 residues. The CDR3 region has the DNA TGTGCCAGTGTCGGGTCAGGGAATGAGCAGTTCTTC. This gives the protein CASVGSGNEQFF.

The V gene is TRBV24-1, the J gene TRBJ1-2, with TRBD1 matching 10 bases. V lost 2 bases and J lost 8; bases outside the gene matches: 7. Germline CDR1 is KGHDR and CDR2 is SFDVKD. This CDR3 region has 15 residues. CDR3 amino acids: CATSDSGTGEGGYTF. The CDR3 region has the DNA TGTGCCACCAGTGATTCCGGGACAGGGGAGGGCGGCTACACCTTC.

The chain has TRBV7-9 and TRBJ1-2; D is possibly TRBD1 (5 bases). V was shortened by 5 bases and J by 8 bases, with 12 bases between the two germline ends. This CDR3 has 12 residues. Per the germline V gene, CDR1 is SEHNR and CDR2 is FQNEAQ (reference sequence). In nucleotides, the CDR3 is TGTGCCAGCAGCCAGGGAGGTGGAGGCTACACCTTC. Protein sequence: CASSQGGGGYTF.

CDR3 DNA: TGTGCCAGCAGCCAAGATCTTGGACTGGGGTACTCTGGAAACACCATATATTTT. Translation gives CASSQDLGLGYSGNTIYF. This chain uses TRBV3-1 (or the pseudogene TRBV3-2) with TRBJ1-3; no reliable D call. V gave up 0 bases and J gave up 0 bases, with 15 bases separating them. CDR3 length equals 18 residues. CDR1 and CDR2 from the germline V gene are LGHDT and YNNKEL (reference sequence).